This T cell receptor (beta chain) was sequenced for a study of OX40 agonist ivuxolimab in advanced cancers. Notes on the research overall: Ivuxolimab was a fully human IgG2 agonistic monoclonal antibody targeting the costimulatory receptor OX40 (CD134). Intravenous ivuxolimab was administered to patients every 2 weeks at six dose levels: 0.01, 0.1, 0.3, 1.5, 3 and 10 mg/kg. Among the approximately 50 dose-escalation patients, around 20 had hepatocellular carcinoma, 15 melanoma, 9 renal cell carcinoma and 9 head and neck cancer. A male proportion of about 79% and a mean age of 60 years, ranging from 23 to 79, were recorded for the dose-escalation cohort. Patients were allowed to have had prior anti-PD-1, anti-PD-L1 or anti-CTLA-4 therapy, and roughly 40% of the dose-escalation patients had previously received checkpoint inhibitors. Three dose-escalation patients achieved partial responses, one with hepatocellular carcinoma and two with cutaneous melanoma. Peripheral TCRbeta sequencing aimed to test whether ivuxolimab altered TCR sequence diversity and caused clonal T-cell expansion. The paper describes the monotherapy dose-escalation part (N ≈ 52 patients) of the phase I trial of ivuxolimab. General findings and caveats noted by the study authors: Partial responders in the 0.1-3.0 mg/kg groups had among the lowest normalized peripheral clonal expansion, especially among CD8+ T cells. After ivuxolimab, more expanded clones were found on average in CD8+ T cells than in CD4+ T cells. The antigen specificity of the clonally expanded peripheral T cells was not determined. At doses of 0.1 to 3.0 mg/kg, clonal expansion of both CD4+ and CD8+ blood T cells was observed from baseline to week 6. Low levels of normalized T-cell clonal expansion were also shown by some nonresponding patients.

V drops 3 bases and J drops 4 bases, leaving 15 bases in between. Looking up the germline V gene (reference sequence) yields CDR1 LNHNV and CDR2 YYDKDF. The CDR3 starts with the cysteine, ends with the phenylalanine, and has 15 residues. The entry retains the CDR3 DNA only, 45 bases that are in frame from base 1. Note on this clone: Its antigen remains unidentified. No base quality information exists; no much larger clone differs at one position.

The trial excluded patients who had a history of autoimmune disease or who were on systemic immunosuppression. Peripheral blood for TCR sequencing was collected from all dose cohorts at baseline, on cycle 4 day 1, and on cycle 7 day 1. Samples came from an open-label, multicenter, first-in-human phase I dose-escalation trial of ivuxolimab. The trial enrolled adults with locally advanced or metastatic head and neck squamous cell, hepatocellular, melanoma or renal cell carcinoma. Before TCR sequencing, CD4+ T cells and CD8+ T cells from peripheral blood were sorted into separate populations. For sequencing of the TCRbeta CDR3 region, genomic DNA was extracted from the sorted cells. TCRbeta CDR3 regions were sequenced using the immunoSEQ Assay. In TCRdb, the immuneACCESS table is reduced to in-frame sequences with V and J assigned. These tables do not hold every clone; where another copy was compared, an unresolved V gene accounts for under half, and the others remain unexplained. The sample data list fewer than 80,000 clones, and over 60% of these were observed just once. In total, the top ten clones hold around 1.6% of the sample.

The sequenced sample was CD4+ or CD8+ T cells sorted from blood, obtained in a trial of the OX40 agonist ivuxolimab. The receptor was derived from an adult with an advanced solid tumor such as melanoma, head and neck, liver or kidney cancer. The chain links TRBV15 with TRBJ1-2; a confident D gene designation cannot be given. Read as DNA, the sequence is TGTGCCACCAGCAGCTTGCGGGTGGGAAGCTATGGCTACACCTTC. Translated, it gives CATSSLRVGSYGYTF.